The 19 T cell receptor beta chains below were found in one sample sequenced in a study of CD8 T cells in Susac syndrome. Reverse transcription of about 0.5 to 1 ug RNA was carried out with random hexamers. Using its own MiXCR run on the immunoSEQ multiplex PCR reads, TCRdb lists one record per CDR3 protein. The table includes about 300,000 distinct CDR3 sequences, about 89% detected once. Specimen: CD8+ T cells from PBMCs. The receptor source for this set is a human donor with multiple sclerosis.

The chain is built from TRBV30 and TRBJ2-5; 8 bases match TRBD1. This CDR3 is 16 amino acids long. The trim removed 1 base at V and 1 base at J, leaving 8 bases unmatched. The V gene's germline CDR1 is GTSNPN and CDR2 SVGIG (reference sequence). CDR3 nucleotides: TGTGCCTGGAGTGAGATCCGGGACAGGCCCCAAGAGACCCAGTACTTC. This codes for CAWSEIRDRPQETQYF.

This rearrangement joins TRBV5-1 to TRBJ2-7; a possible D gene is TRBD1 (6 bases). The CDR3 contains 12 residues. The germline V gene has CDR1 SGHRS and CDR2 YFSETQ. V lost 8 bases and J lost 4, with 13 bases in between. CDR3 coding DNA: TGCGCCAGTAGAGACGACAGGTACGAGCAGTACTTC. Its translation: CASRDDRYEQYF.

The chain uses TRBV6-5 and TRBJ1-2; a weak D match, TRBD1 (6 bases). CDR1 and CDR2 (germline): MNHEY, SVGAGI. The V and J ends lost 0 bases and 3 bases respectively, with 14 bases between them. This CDR3 spans 16 amino acids. The CDR3 protein is CASSYSSQGPHYGYTF. The CDR3 DNA sequence: TGTGCCAGCAGTTACTCGTCGCAGGGGCCCCACTATGGCTACACCTTC.

The rearrangement uses TRBV29-1 and TRBJ2-5; 14 positions agree with TRBD2. Germline lookup yields CDR1 SQVTM and CDR2 ANQGSEA. The CDR3 loop spans 16 amino acids. V dropped 3 bases and J dropped 4; count of bases not matched to a gene: 7. CDR3: CSVEGLAGEMAETQYF. For the CDR3, the DNA is TGCAGCGTTGAGGGACTAGCGGGAGAAATGGCAGAGACCCAGTACTTC.

The chain is built from TRBV11-2 and TRBJ2-1; possibly TRBD2 for D (7 bases). Trimming stripped 1 base from V and 4 bases from J, with 14 bases between. The CDR3 covers 16 residues. Germline V CDR1 and CDR2: SGHAT, FQNNGV. Here the CDR3 reads CASSLVSGGLYNEQFF. The CDR3 DNA sequence: TGTGCCAGCAGCTTAGTTTCGGGGGGCCTATACAATGAGCAGTTCTTC.

This clonotype was observed once. This chain connects TRBV29-1 to TRBJ2-7; no reliable D call. Trimming took 0 bases from V and 3 from J, leaving 3 bases between them. CDR3 length equals 11 residues. Germline V gives CDR1 SQVTM, CDR2 ANQGSEA. In nucleotides, the CDR3 is TGCAGCGTTGAAGACAACTACGAGCAGTACTTC. Translation: CSVEDNYEQYF.

This clonotype appeared a few times. V gene TRBV30 combines with J gene TRBJ2-2, with 8 bases matching TRBD2. Germline loops: CDR1 GTSNPN, CDR2 SVGIG (reference sequence). The CDR3 covers 17 residues. The trim removed 2 bases at V and 6 bases at J, leaving 14 bases unmatched. CDR3 amino acids: CAWSSSPGLVRSGELFF. The CDR3 DNA follows: TGTGCCTGGAGTTCCTCGCCGGGACTAGTGAGATCCGGGGAGCTGTTTTTT.

This chain joins TRBV7-9 and TRBJ2-2, with D perhaps matching TRBD2 (5 bases). Germline CDR1 reads SEHNR; CDR2 reads FQNEAQ (reference sequence). The V gene lost 6 bases and the J gene lost 2 bases, with 13 bases spanning the gap. The CDR3 sequence is 15 residues long. CDR3: CASSDPGINTGELFF. The DNA for the CDR3 is TGTGCCAGCAGTGATCCCGGGATCAACACCGGGGAGCTGTTTTTT.

In its sample, this clonotype was seen once. The rearrangement uses TRBV12-3 or TRBV12-4 and TRBJ1-4, with D maybe TRBD1 (5 bases). Trimming took off 6 bases at V and 8 bases at J, with 10 bases between the two ends. This CDR3 is built from 12 residues. DNA for the CDR3: TGTGCCAGCAGGCGCAGGGACGAAAAACTGTTTTTT. Its protein is CASRRRDEKLFF.

In its sample, this clonotype was seen a few times. The chain carries TRBV4-1 and TRBJ1-4; D ambiguous. CDR1 is MGHRA, CDR2 YSYEKL, per germline. The V end was cut by 0 bases, the J end by 6 bases, with 11 bases between. There are 15 residues in the CDR3. The CDR3 region has the DNA TGCGCCAGCAGCCAAGATCAAGAGACGGATGAAAAACTGTTTTTT. Translating it yields CASSQDQETDEKLFF.

The gene calls are TRBV10-1 and TRBJ2-7; TRBD2 matches 14 bases. Per germline, CDR1 WNHNN and CDR2 SYGVQD (reference sequence). Trimming cost V 2 bases and J 4 bases; bases outside gene matches: 1. This CDR3 is built from 15 residues. CDR3 loop: CASSEGTSGRYEQYF. The DNA for the CDR3 is TGCGCCAGCAGTGAGGGGACTAGCGGGAGATACGAGCAGTACTTC.

J is TRBJ2-7 and V is TRBV29-1, with D uncertain. Per germline, CDR1 SQVTM and CDR2 ANQGSEA. Trimming took off 5 bases at V and 4 bases at J, with 9 bases between the two ends. The CDR3 is 11 amino acids. CDR3: CSVFQNYEQYF. CDR3 DNA sequence: TGCAGCGTTTTTCAGAATTACGAGCAGTACTTC.

This clonotype has only one observation. The chain couples TRBV7-2 to TRBJ2-3; 8 bases match TRBD1. Germline V gives CDR1 SGHTA, CDR2 FQGNSA. Trimming took 6 bases from V and 2 from J; bases not matched to a gene: 10. The CDR3 is 16 residues long. In DNA form, the CDR3 reads TGTGCCAGCAGTTTGTACGACAGGGGAGTCACAGATACGCAGTATTTT. Amino acid sequence: CASSLYDRGVTDTQYF.

This chain links TRBV27 with TRBJ1-6; D gene unclear. V gave up 3 bases and J gave up 8 bases, with 11 bases separating them. This CDR3 region has 14 residues. CDR1 MNHEY and CDR2 SMNVEV come from the germline V gene (reference sequence). The CDR3 spells CASSFSGYDSPLHF. The CDR3 DNA sequence: TGTGCCAGCAGTTTTTCCGGGTACGATTCACCCCTCCACTTT.

The J gene is TRBJ2-1, the V gene TRBV11-2; 8 positions match TRBD2. The ends lost 1 base at V and 5 bases at J; junction bases unmatched: 4. The CDR3 consists of 15 residues. Germline V gene sequence: CDR1 SGHAT, CDR2 FQNNGV. In DNA, the CDR3 is TGTGCCAGCAGCTTAGCAGCGGGGGTTAACAATGAGCAGTTCTTC. Its translation is CASSLAAGVNNEQFF. Full variable domain (rest looked up from reference TRBV11-2 and TRBJ2-1): EAGVAQSPRYKIIEKRQSVAFWCNPISGHATLYWYQQILGQGPKLLIQFQNNGVVDDSQLPKDRFSAERLKGVDSTLKIQPAKLEDSAVYLCASSLAAGVNNEQFFGPGTRLTVL.

The chain has TRBV4-3 and TRBJ2-1; 7 nucleotides match TRBD2. J was trimmed by 3 bases and V by 0 bases; bases with no gene match: 5. CDR3 size: 16 residues. Germline V CDR1 and CDR2: LGHNA, YSLEER. CDR3 sequence (DNA): TGCGCCAGCAGCCAAGAAATCGCGGGAGTCTACAATGAGCAGTTCTTC. Residues: CASSQEIAGVYNEQFF.

The V and J genes are TRBV20-1 and TRBJ2-2; 7 bases fit TRBD2. CDR3 size: 15 residues. Germline trimming cut 5 bases from V and 4 bases from J; bases unmatched to any gene: 10. Germline V gene data show CDR1 as DFQATT and CDR2 as SNEGSKA (reference sequence). CDR3 loop: CSAPSTGGSTGELFF. CDR3 nucleotide sequence: TGCAGTGCTCCCTCTACCGGGGGGTCCACCGGGGAGCTGTTTTTT.

The V call is TRBV18, the J call TRBJ1-2, with a tentative D call TRBD1 (6 bases). The germline V gene has CDR1 KGHSH and CDR2 LQKENI. CDR3 length: 13 amino acids. Trimming shortened V by 3 bases and J by 4 bases, and 9 bases separated the two germline ends. CDR3 protein: CASSPSGAYGYTF. CDR3 bases: TGTGCCAGCTCACCTTCGGGGGCCTATGGCTACACCTTC.

This chain joins TRBV19 and TRBJ1-5; no definite D call. Germline V gives CDR1 LNHDA, CDR2 SQIVND (reference sequence). This CDR3 has 12 amino acids. The germline V and J ends were trimmed by 10 bases and 9 bases, with 16 bases remaining between them. CDR3 amino acids: CATSDHSGPQHF. In DNA form, the CDR3 reads TGTGCCACCTCAGACCACTCAGGGCCCCAGCATTTT.